The clone carrying this T cell receptor beta chain has a handful of counts. The data derive from a study of blood T cells in healthy people across ages. The CDR3 covers 12 residues. With 4 bases clipped from V and 7 bases from J, the junction kept 3 bases outside the gene matches. Germline values: CDR1 LGHDT, CDR2 YNNKEL (reference sequence). Then a second PCR, running roughly 7 to 11 cycles, was carried out with a sample-barcoded 5' primer and a J-beta primer mix. TCRdb re-analysed the 5' RACE reads in MiXCR, keeping a single row per CDR3 protein. The table has some 700,000 distinct CDR3 sequences, about a fifth seen once.

Sequenced material: blood. The rearrangement links TRBV3-1 to TRBJ1-1; TRBD1 agrees at 7 bases. This TCR was recovered from a man in his 70s in good health. The CDR3 coding sequence is TGTGCCAGCAGCCGCCGGACAGGTGAAGCTTTCTTT. Protein: CASSRRTGEAFF.